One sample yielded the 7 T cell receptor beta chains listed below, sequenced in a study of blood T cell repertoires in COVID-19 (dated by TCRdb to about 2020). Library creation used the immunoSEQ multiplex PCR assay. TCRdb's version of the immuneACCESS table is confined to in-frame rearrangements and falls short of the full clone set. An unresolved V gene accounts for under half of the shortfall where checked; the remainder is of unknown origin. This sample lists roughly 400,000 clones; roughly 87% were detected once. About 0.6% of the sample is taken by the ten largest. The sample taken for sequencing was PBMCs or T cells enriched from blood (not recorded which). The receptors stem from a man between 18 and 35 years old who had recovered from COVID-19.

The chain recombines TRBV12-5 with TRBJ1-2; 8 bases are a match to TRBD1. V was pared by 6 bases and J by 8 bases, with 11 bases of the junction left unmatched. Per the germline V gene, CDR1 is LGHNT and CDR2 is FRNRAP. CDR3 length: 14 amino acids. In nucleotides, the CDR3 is TGTGCTAGTGGCGACTCCGACAGGGGAAGAGGCTACACCTTC. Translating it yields CASGDSDRGRGYTF. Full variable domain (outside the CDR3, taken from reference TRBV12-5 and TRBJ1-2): DARVTQTPRHKVTEMGQEVTMRCQPILGHNTVFWYRQTMMQGLELLAYFRNRAPLDDSGMPKDRFSAEMPDATLATLKIQPSEPRDSAVYFCASGDSDRGRGYTFGSGTRLTVV.

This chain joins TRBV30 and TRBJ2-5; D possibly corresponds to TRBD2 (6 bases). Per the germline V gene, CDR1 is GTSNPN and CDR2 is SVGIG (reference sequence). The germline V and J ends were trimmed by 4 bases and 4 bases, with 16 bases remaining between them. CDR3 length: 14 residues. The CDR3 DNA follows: TGTGCCTGGACCCATGGCTTCGGGGGAGAGACCCAGTACTTC. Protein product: CAWTHGFGGETQYF.

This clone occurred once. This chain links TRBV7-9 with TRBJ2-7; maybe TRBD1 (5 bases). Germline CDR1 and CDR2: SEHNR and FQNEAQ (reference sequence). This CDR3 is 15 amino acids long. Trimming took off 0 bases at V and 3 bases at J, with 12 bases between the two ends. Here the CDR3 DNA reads TGTGCCAGCAGCTTAGCCCGGACATCGGACTACGAGCAGTACTTC. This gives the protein CASSLARTSDYEQYF.

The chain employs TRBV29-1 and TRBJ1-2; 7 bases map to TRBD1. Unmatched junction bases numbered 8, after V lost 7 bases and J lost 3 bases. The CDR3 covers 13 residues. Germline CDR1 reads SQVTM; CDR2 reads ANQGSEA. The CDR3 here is CSAPTGVYYGYTF. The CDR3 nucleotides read TGCAGCGCACCTACAGGGGTCTACTATGGCTACACCTTC.

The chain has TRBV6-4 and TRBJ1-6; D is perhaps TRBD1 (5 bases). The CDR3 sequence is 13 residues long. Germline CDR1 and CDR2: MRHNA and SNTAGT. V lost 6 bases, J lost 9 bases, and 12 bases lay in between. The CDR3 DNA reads TGTGCCAGCAGAGGACAAGGCGGTTCACCCCTCCACTTT. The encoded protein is CASRGQGGSPLHF.

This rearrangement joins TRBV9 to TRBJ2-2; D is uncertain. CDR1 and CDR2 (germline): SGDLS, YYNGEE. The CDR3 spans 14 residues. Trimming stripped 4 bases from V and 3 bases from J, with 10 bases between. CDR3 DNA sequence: TGTGCCAGCAGCCTAGACGGTTACACCGGGGAGCTGTTTTTT. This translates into CASSLDGYTGELFF.

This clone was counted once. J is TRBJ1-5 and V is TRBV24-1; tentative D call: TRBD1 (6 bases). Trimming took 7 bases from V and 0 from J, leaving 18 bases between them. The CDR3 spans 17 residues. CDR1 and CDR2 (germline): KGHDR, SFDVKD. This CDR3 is CATSVHRETYSNQPQHF. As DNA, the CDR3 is TGTGCCACCAGCGTCCACAGGGAGACGTATAGCAATCAGCCCCAGCATTTT.